This TCR beta chain was documented in a study of identical twins. Study-wide findings and caveats: Invariant T cells like MAIT and iNKT could partly confound the zero-insertion analyses. Memory repertoires lacked the insertion deficit that abundant cord blood beta clonotypes showed.

CDR1 and CDR2 from the germline V gene are SEHNR and FQNEAQ (reference sequence). V dropped 3 bases and J dropped 5 bases, with 10 bases sitting between them. CDR3 length: 13 amino acids. Points on this clonotype: Its cognate antigen is unknown.

Every donor was a healthy Caucasian. TCRdb re-derived calls from the 5' RACE reads in MiXCR, one entry per CDR3 protein. Counted here are approximately 410,000 distinct CDR3 sequences, under 20% occurring once; the ten biggest clones make up roughly an eighth. Source material: naive T cells sorted from blood. V usage is TRBV7-9 and J usage is TRBJ2-5; D might be TRBD2 (5 bases). This clonotype was obtained from a man aged 50-59 years in good health. CDR3 nucleotide sequence: TGTGCCAGCAGCTTCGGACTGGGGGAGACCCAGTACTTC. This gives the protein CASSFGLGETQYF.